These 7 T cell receptor beta chains were all obtained from the same sample, sequenced in a study of blood T cell repertoires in COVID-19 (dated by TCRdb to the early 2020s). Library generation was performed with the immunoSEQ multiplex PCR assay. This is the immuneACCESS table as TCRdb keeps it, with only in-frame sequences that have V and J called. A part of the clones is gone; compared with another copy, unresolved V genes explain less than half, and the rest is unexplained. The sample contains around 70,000 clones, around four fifths of them found a single time. 1.8% of the sample lies in the top ten. Sample: peripheral blood. These receptors came from a woman aged 55-70 years with acute or convalescent COVID-19.

The V and J genes are TRBV28 and TRBJ1-5; 7 bases match TRBD1. Germline CDR1 and CDR2: MDHEN and SYDVKM. Trimming took 5 bases from V and 5 from J; bases not matched to a gene: 12. The CDR3 has 16 residues. DNA of the CDR3: TGTGCCAGCAGTACCCTCGACAGGGACACGGATCAGCCCCAGCATTTT. As protein: CASSTLDRDTDQPQHF.

The chain recombines TRBV11-2 with TRBJ2-2; 9 nucleotides agree with TRBD1. Germline values: CDR1 SGHAT, CDR2 FQNNGV. The CDR3 consists of 18 residues. V gave up 1 base and J gave up 1 base; unmatched junction bases: 7. CDR3 sequence reads: CASSLADRGGKNTGELFF. The CDR3 DNA sequence: TGTGCCAGCAGCTTAGCCGACAGGGGGGGAAAGAACACCGGGGAGCTGTTTTTT.

J is TRBJ2-7 and V is TRBV7-2, with D perhaps TRBD1 (6 bases). Trimming took 4 bases from V and 2 from J, leaving 12 bases between them. Germline V CDR1 and CDR2: SGHTA, FQGNSA. The CDR3 totals 14 residues. The CDR3 region has the DNA TGTGCCAGCAGCTCCCAAGGGGGACCCTACGAGCAGTACTTC. It encodes CASSSQGGPYEQYF.

The chain is built from TRBV3-1 (or the pseudogene TRBV3-2) and TRBJ2-7; the match to TRBD2 covers 7 bases. Germline assignment: CDR1 LGHDT and CDR2 YNNKEL (reference sequence). With V trimmed by 1 base and J by 11 bases, 8 bases remained unmatched. The CDR3 has 13 amino acids. CDR3 sequence: CASSQGGRGVKYF. The CDR3 bases are TGTGCCAGCAGCCAAGGGGGGAGGGGCGTGAAGTACTTC.

J is TRBJ2-3 and V is TRBV19; 9 bases map to TRBD1. Germline CDR1 is LNHDA and CDR2 is SQIVND (reference sequence). The CDR3 spans 16 residues. The V segment lost 1 base and the J segment 5 bases; nucleotides outside the gene matches: 7. CDR3 in amino acids: CASSIAGTGSGDTQYF. CDR3 sequence (DNA): TGTGCCAGTAGTATAGCCGGGACAGGGTCTGGAGATACGCAGTATTTT.

This clone was seen repeatedly, ten times or more. The chain carries TRBV9 and TRBJ1-6; 10 bases match TRBD1. The ends lost 3 bases at V and 11 bases at J; junction bases unmatched: 5. CDR1 is SGDLS, CDR2 YYNGEE, per germline. CDR3 length equals 14 residues. CDR3 protein: CASSASGTGAPLHF. Here the CDR3 DNA reads TGTGCCAGCAGCGCGAGCGGGACAGGGGCACCCCTCCACTTT.

The rearrangement joins TRBV9 to TRBJ2-1; a weak D match, TRBD1 (5 bases). CDR3 length: 15 residues. V dropped 4 bases and J dropped 6 bases, with 17 bases sitting between them. The germline gives CDR1 SGDLS, CDR2 YYNGEE. The CDR3 sequence is CASSPQISQGNEQFF. In DNA form, the CDR3 reads TGTGCCAGCAGCCCCCAAATCTCTCAGGGCAATGAGCAGTTCTTC.